One sample yielded the 11 T cell receptor beta chains listed below, sequenced in a study of spatial heterogeneity in lung cancer. MiXCR, run by TCRdb on the 5' RACE reads, gives a single entry per CDR3 protein. Here the sample spans 85,000 to 100,000 distinct CDR3 sequences, around 19% being singletons. As for time point: blood at routine non-recurrence follow-up after resection. The material was PBMCs, obtained at follow-up. These receptors all come from a male donor with early-stage non-small cell lung cancer.

V gene TRBV2 combines with J gene TRBJ2-5; D not certain. The CDR3 consists of 15 residues. The germline CDR1 and CDR2 sequences are SNHLY and FYNNEI. Trimming took 4 bases from V and 4 from J, leaving 16 bases between them. CDR3 residues: CASSALLDWGETQYF. CDR3 coding DNA: TGTGCCAGCAGTGCCTTGCTTGATTGGGGAGAGACCCAGTACTTC.

The chain is built from TRBV9 and TRBJ2-7; D ambiguous. The length of the CDR3 is 15 residues. The V and J ends lost 0 bases and 6 bases respectively, with 16 bases between them. The V gene's germline CDR1 is SGDLS and CDR2 YYNGEE. The CDR3 DNA sequence: TGTGCCAGCAGCGTAGAGCAATCGGTGCTAGGCGAGCAGTACTTC. The encoded protein is CASSVEQSVLGEQYF.

This chain uses TRBV18 with TRBJ2-5, with D possibly being TRBD1 or TRBD2 (6 bases each). The CDR3 consists of 16 residues. V was pared by 6 bases and J by 3 bases, with 20 bases between. The germline CDR1 and CDR2 sequences are KGHSH and LQKENI. The CDR3 protein is CASSLGRGGREETQYF. The CDR3 DNA is TGTGCCAGCTCGCTGGGCAGGGGAGGAAGAGAAGAGACCCAGTACTTC.

This sequence joins TRBV7-2 and TRBJ2-2; no reliable D call. The CDR3 covers 13 residues. Germline V gives CDR1 SGHTA, CDR2 FQGNSA. Trimming stripped 5 bases from V and 9 bases from J, with 13 bases between. CDR3 amino acids: CASSVSHLRELFF. For the CDR3, the DNA is TGTGCCAGCAGCGTTTCACACCTCCGGGAGCTGTTTTTT.

V gene TRBV27 combines with J gene TRBJ1-5; no firm D call. The germline V gene has CDR1 MNHEY and CDR2 SMNVEV (reference sequence). Trimming removed 7 bases from V and 0 bases from J, with 10 bases in between. The CDR3 runs 14 residues. CDR3 nucleotide sequence: TGTGCCAGCAACCACCGGGGTAGCAATCAGCCCCAGCATTTT. This gives the protein CASNHRGSNQPQHF.

This clonotype was detected only a few times. The V gene is TRBV7-9, the J gene TRBJ2-3; 10 nucleotides agree with TRBD2. In germline, CDR1 is SEHNR, CDR2 FQNEAQ (reference sequence). J gave up 6 bases and V 4 bases, and 13 bases lay outside the gene matches. The CDR3 extends over 17 amino acids. CDR3 amino acids: CASSSSPGLASWDTQYF. CDR3 DNA sequence: TGTGCCAGCAGCTCCAGCCCGGGACTAGCGAGCTGGGATACGCAGTATTTT.

This clonotype has more than one count but fewer than ten. The chain combines TRBV5-1 with TRBJ2-5; perhaps D is TRBD1 or TRBD2 (6 bases each). V was cut by 0 bases and J by 3 bases, with 18 bases left in between. CDR1 and CDR2 from the germline V gene are SGHRS and YFSETQ. CDR3 length: 17 amino acids. Here the CDR3 reads CASSLDAAGGVKETQYF. DNA of the CDR3: TGCGCCAGCAGCTTGGATGCAGCCGGGGGCGTCAAAGAGACCCAGTACTTC.

The genes are TRBV3-1 and TRBJ2-5; the D is unclear. Germline CDR1 is LGHDT and CDR2 is YNNKEL (reference sequence). The CDR3 extends over 13 amino acids. V lost 1 base, J lost 3 bases, and 6 bases lay in between. The CDR3 coding sequence is TGTGCCAGCAGCCAAGGAACGAAAGAGACCCAGTACTTC. Amino acid sequence: CASSQGTKETQYF.

This chain joins TRBV20-1 and TRBJ2-2, with D possibly matching TRBD1 (6 bases). The CDR3 consists of 14 residues. The ends were cut back, 6 bases at V and 1 base at J, with 12 bases in the middle. Germline assignment: CDR1 DFQATT and CDR2 SNEGSKA (reference sequence). This chain's CDR3 is CSAREQGNTGELFF. The CDR3 region has the DNA TGCAGTGCCAGGGAACAGGGGAACACCGGGGAGCTGTTTTTT.

V gene TRBV6-2 or TRBV6-3 combines with J gene TRBJ2-2, with no clear D. Trimming stripped 7 bases from V and 1 base from J, with 16 bases between. Per the germline V gene, CDR1 is MNHEY and CDR2 is SVGEGT. CDR3 length: 16 amino acids. Here the CDR3 DNA reads TGTGCCAGCACGTTCGGCAGAAGAATGAACACCGGGGAGCTGTTTTTT. This sequence encodes CASTFGRRMNTGELFF.

The sample holds many counts of this clonotype. This sequence joins TRBV7-2 and TRBJ2-3; D call uncertain. The germline V gene has CDR1 SGHTA and CDR2 FQGNSA. Trimming left V 5 bases short and J 0 bases short, with 21 bases between. This CDR3 is built from 18 residues. The CDR3 here is CASSQTYSAAASTDTQYF. CDR3 sequence (DNA): TGTGCCAGCAGCCAAACCTACTCCGCGGCCGCTAGCACAGATACGCAGTATTTT.